Presented here are 26 T cell receptor beta chains from one specimen sequenced in a study of cytomegalovirus exposure and HLA in healthy donors. In the PCR, 60 Vbeta and 13 Jbeta primers were used. Profiling relied on immunoSEQ multiplex PCR, and the TCRdb table lists in-frame clones only, not all of them. The sample consists of 85,000 to 120,000 clones, about two thirds of them appearing once. Input material: PBMCs. These receptors originate from a female donor in good health and CMV-seronegative.

J is TRBJ2-3 and V is TRBV11-2; possibly TRBD1 for D (6 bases). The CDR3 has 12 residues. The germline V gene encodes CDR1 SGHAT and CDR2 FQNNGV. Trimming took off 5 bases at V and 3 bases at J, with 6 bases between the two ends. The CDR3 loop is CASSTGTDTQYF. The CDR3 region has the DNA TGTGCCAGCAGCACAGGGACAGATACGCAGTATTTT.

The chain has TRBV7-2 and TRBJ2-7, with D tentatively TRBD1 (6 bases). The CDR3 has 14 amino acids. V was clipped by 0 bases and J by 4 bases, with 10 bases between them. The germline CDR1 and CDR2 sequences are SGHTA and FQGNSA. Here the CDR3 reads CASSLARGSYEQYF. The DNA of the CDR3 is TGTGCCAGCAGCTTAGCCAGGGGTAGTTACGAGCAGTACTTC.

The rearrangement joins TRBV6-6 to TRBJ2-7; D is possibly TRBD2 (5 bases). Germline CDR1 reads MNHNY; CDR2 reads SVGAGI (reference sequence). V gave up 2 bases and J gave up 0 bases, with 5 bases separating them. CDR3 size: 13 residues. The CDR3 coding sequence is TGTGCCAGCAGTTACGACTACTCCTACGAGCAGTACTTC. As protein: CASSYDYSYEQYF.

This clone is a singleton in its sample. The chain employs TRBV27 and TRBJ2-1, with TRBD2 identical over 8 bases. V shed 7 bases and J 3 bases; nucleotides not matched to a gene: 11. The CDR3 has 16 amino acids. Germline V gene lookup returns CDR1 MNHEY and CDR2 SMNVEV (reference sequence). CDR3 region: CASTPTSAIFYNEQFF. For the CDR3, the DNA is TGTGCCAGCACCCCGACTAGCGCGATCTTCTACAATGAGCAGTTCTTC.

This chain joins TRBV5-4 and TRBJ2-5, with 11 positions matching TRBD2. The length of the CDR3 is 14 residues. J lost 3 bases, V lost 3 bases, and 1 base had no gene match. The germline gives CDR1 SGHNT, CDR2 YYREEE (reference sequence). CDR3 loop: CASSSGLAEETQYF. In DNA form, the CDR3 reads TGTGCCAGCAGCTCGGGACTAGCGGAAGAGACCCAGTACTTC.

V is TRBV2 and J is TRBJ2-7, with TRBD2 as a possible D gene (5 bases). Germline V lookup: CDR1 SNHLY, CDR2 FYNNEI. The CDR3 extends over 15 amino acids. The V end was cut by 3 bases, the J end by 5 bases, with 17 bases between. The CDR3 bases are TGTGCCAGCAGTGATAGAAGGAGGTTACCCGACGAGCAGTACTTC. It is translated as CASSDRRRLPDEQYF.

This clone appeared many times. The rearrangement joins TRBV4-1 to TRBJ1-2; weak D call: TRBD1 (6 bases). V lost 7 bases and J 1 base, leaving 19 bases between the germline ends. CDR1 is MGHRA, CDR2 YSYEKL, per germline. This CDR3 is 16 amino acids long. The CDR3 sequence is CASTATTGFGNYGYTF. CDR3 nucleotides: TGCGCCAGCACCGCCACCACAGGGTTTGGTAACTATGGCTACACCTTC.

This clone was detected a few times. This chain uses TRBV5-5 with TRBJ2-3; 11 bases are a match to TRBD2. Looked up from germline, CDR1 is SGHKS and CDR2 is YYEKEE (reference sequence). This CDR3 has 13 residues. J was trimmed by 15 bases and V by 0 bases; bases with no gene match: 6. The CDR3 loop is CASSLGTSGSFYF. The CDR3, as DNA: TGTGCCAGCAGCTTGGGTACTAGCGGGAGCTTCTATTTT.

Comment on this clone: As the CDR3 is not closed by the conserved phenylalanine or tryptophan, this likely results from a read error. The chain carries TRBV30 and TRBJ1-2; a possible D gene is TRBD1 (5 bases). CDR1 GTSNPN and CDR2 SVGIG come from the germline V gene (reference sequence). V shed 0 bases and J shed 10 bases, with 15 bases lying between them. This CDR3 spans 13 amino acids. CDR3 sequence reads: CAWSVVRDYYYTL. The CDR3 DNA reads as TGTGCCTGGAGTGTGGTCAGGGATTATTACTACACCCTC.

The chain links TRBV7-2 to TRBJ1-2, with D possibly TRBD1 on 5 matching bases. The germline gives CDR1 SGHTA, CDR2 FQGNSA. Between the trimmed V and J ends, which lost 3 bases and 7 bases, there was a span of 18 bases. This CDR3 is built from 15 residues. The CDR3 protein is CASSLGLGGSSGYTF. DNA of the CDR3: TGTGCCAGCAGCTTGGGACTCGGAGGATCTTCTGGCTACACCTTC.

The rearrangement links TRBV11-3 to TRBJ1-6; 7 bases fit TRBD1. CDR1 SGHNT and CDR2 YENEEA come from the germline V gene. The trim removed 5 bases at V and 9 bases at J, leaving 7 bases unmatched. The CDR3 covers 14 residues. The DNA for the CDR3 is TGTGCCAGCAGCCGGGACAGACTTTTTTCACCCCTCCACTTT. Translated, it gives CASSRDRLFSPLHF.

This clone was observed once. The rearrangement uses TRBV6-4 and TRBJ1-3; 8 bases are a match to TRBD1. The V gene end was trimmed by 6 bases and the J gene end by 4 bases; junction bases not matched to a gene: 11. The CDR3 runs 16 residues. Per the germline V gene, CDR1 is MRHNA and CDR2 is SNTAGT. The CDR3 sequence is CASSAPGTGSGNTIYF. CDR3 in DNA: TGTGCCAGCAGCGCCCCCGGGACAGGATCCGGAAACACCATATATTTT.

The rearrangement links TRBV6-1 to TRBJ1-4; TRBD1 matches 9 bases. V was pared by 4 bases and J by 7 bases, with 4 bases of the junction left unmatched. The CDR3 totals 14 residues. From germline, CDR1 is MNHNS and CDR2 SASEGT. As DNA, the CDR3 is TGTGCCAGCAGTGCCGACAGGGGGGGTGAAAAACTGTTTTTT. Translated, it gives CASSADRGGEKLFF.

V and J are TRBV14 and TRBJ2-7; maybe TRBD1 (6 bases). V dropped 1 base and J dropped 2 bases, with 12 bases sitting between them. From germline, CDR1 is SGHDN and CDR2 FVKESK. This CDR3 has 15 residues. As DNA, the CDR3 is TGTGCCAGCAGCCAAGGGGGGCGGACACCCTACGAGCAGTACTTC. Its protein product is CASSQGGRTPYEQYF.

This clone was seen a few times. The chain links TRBV28 to TRBJ1-5; D gene ambiguous. Per the germline V gene, CDR1 is MDHEN and CDR2 is SYDVKM. V was clipped by 2 bases and J by 3 bases, with 11 bases between them. CDR3 length: 15 residues. CDR3: CASSLPGAPNQPQHF. DNA of the CDR3: TGTGCCAGCAGTTTACCAGGCGCCCCCAATCAGCCCCAGCATTTT.

Remarks on this clone: The same CDR3 is also encoded by other DNA sequences in this sample. V usage is TRBV2 and J usage is TRBJ2-7; the D gene is possibly TRBD1 (6 bases). Per germline, CDR1 SNHLY and CDR2 FYNNEI. CDR3 length: 14 amino acids. The V gene lost 0 bases and the J gene lost 6 bases, with 12 bases spanning the gap. For the CDR3, the DNA is TGTGCCAGCAGTGAAGCGCGGACAGTACCCGAGCAGTACTTC. Translating gives CASSEARTVPEQYF.

The sample holds a few counts of this clone. The V and J genes are TRBV7-8 and TRBJ1-2; no definite D call. Trimming shortened V by 5 bases and J by 7 bases, and 20 bases separated the two germline ends. Germline V gives CDR1 SGHVS, CDR2 FQNEAQ. The CDR3 has 15 amino acids. DNA for the CDR3: TGTGCCAGCAGCCTACTGATCTCACCGAAGCGTGGCTACACCTTC. This gives the protein CASSLLISPKRGYTF.

The chain is built from TRBV7-9 and TRBJ2-1; 11 bases match TRBD1. Trimming cost V 3 bases and J 5 bases; bases outside gene matches: 3. CDR3 size: 15 residues. Germline CDR1 and CDR2: SEHNR and FQNEAQ (reference sequence). The CDR3 coding sequence is TGTGCCAGCAGCTTCTCGGGACAGGGGGACAATGAGCAGTTCTTC. Translating it yields CASSFSGQGDNEQFF.

This chain joins TRBV2 and TRBJ2-7, with D possibly being TRBD1 (5 bases). V dropped 7 bases and J dropped 5 bases, with 12 bases sitting between them. Germline CDR1 is SNHLY and CDR2 is FYNNEI. CDR3 length equals 12 residues. CDR3 bases: TGTGCCAGCACCTCCGACAGCCACGAGCAGTACTTC. The encoded protein is CASTSDSHEQYF.

The V call is TRBV7-9, the J call TRBJ2-7; a possible D gene is TRBD2 (6 bases). The CDR3 is made up of 14 amino acids. Trimming pared 3 bases from V and 0 bases from J, leaving 9 bases between. CDR1 is SEHNR and CDR2 is FQNEAQ in the germline V gene (reference sequence). CDR3 coding DNA: TGTGCCAGCAGCTTCGCCGGGAGCTCCTACGAGCAGTACTTC. This gives the protein CASSFAGSSYEQYF.

This rearrangement joins TRBV9 to TRBJ2-2; TRBD2 is a possible D gene (5 bases). The germline gives CDR1 SGDLS, CDR2 YYNGEE. With 3 bases removed from V and 7 bases from J, the gap between germline ends came to 10 bases. This CDR3 has 13 amino acids. The CDR3 bases are TGTGCCAGCAGCGCCGGAGGTGTCGGGGAGCTGTTTTTT. Translated: CASSAGGVGELFF.

This clone was picked up one time. The chain joins TRBV5-1 to TRBJ2-3; a weak D match, TRBD2 (5 bases). V was pared by 5 bases and J by 3 bases, with 13 bases between. Germline CDR1 reads SGHRS; CDR2 reads YFSETQ. The CDR3 runs 14 residues. The chain's CDR3 is CASRNERETDTQYF. In DNA, the CDR3 is TGCGCCAGCAGGAATGAGAGGGAGACAGATACGCAGTATTTT.

The J gene is TRBJ2-1, the V gene TRBV19, with 8 bases matching TRBD1. With 2 bases clipped from V and 6 bases from J, the junction kept 3 bases outside the gene matches. CDR3 length: 14 amino acids. Per germline, CDR1 LNHDA and CDR2 SQIVND (reference sequence). CDR3 coding DNA: TGTGCCAGTAGTATAACAGGGGGTCCCAATGAGCAGTTCTTC. This encodes CASSITGGPNEQFF.

The chain recombines TRBV5-1 with TRBJ1-2; 8 bases line up with TRBD1. Trimming took 0 bases from V and 8 from J; bases not matched to a gene: 15. CDR1 and CDR2 from the germline V gene are SGHRS and YFSETQ. CDR3 size: 17 residues. DNA of the CDR3: TGCGCCAGCAGCTTGGGACTGAACGCAGGGGGCGAGGAAGGCTACACCTTC. Amino acids: CASSLGLNAGGEEGYTF.

The V gene is TRBV19, the J gene TRBJ1-2; TRBD1 agrees at 12 bases. CDR1 and CDR2 from the germline V gene are LNHDA and SQIVND (reference sequence). The CDR3 sequence is 16 residues long. The J segment lost 4 bases and the V segment lost 6 bases, leaving 9 bases of the junction unmatched. CDR3 DNA: TGTGCCAGTAGCGATAGGGGGACAGGGGGCCCCTATGGCTACACCTTC. It codes for CASSDRGTGGPYGYTF.

The rearrangement links TRBV30 to TRBJ2-5; D possibly corresponds to TRBD1 (6 bases). The V gene lost 2 bases and the J gene lost 5 bases, with 18 bases spanning the gap. CDR3 length equals 15 residues. The germline gives CDR1 GTSNPN, CDR2 SVGIG (reference sequence). The CDR3 DNA reads TGTGCCTGGAGTATCCTCAGGGGAAAATCGGAGACCCAGTACTTC. It translates to CAWSILRGKSETQYF.